This TCR beta chain was sequenced in a study of cytomegalovirus exposure and HLA in healthy donors. Looking at the study overall: For the roughly 400 genotyped donors, 80% to 90% fell within the Caucasian-associated ancestry cluster. Regarding the study as a whole: Rarity marked most TCR sequences, yet some public TCRs occurred in many donors.

The PCR used 60 Vbeta and 13 Jbeta primers. Some clones are missing from TCRdb's copy, which holds only in-frame ones; the method was immunoSEQ multiplex PCR. The sample records under 200,000 clones, roughly 82% being singletons. In the case of this clone: Its antigen remains unknown.

Though nominally healthy at sampling, donors likely had unrecorded immune exposures. CDR1 is MNHEY and CDR2 is SVGAGI in the germline V gene. CDR3 size: 15 residues. The junction had 7 bases not matched to a gene; V was cut back by 6 bases and J by 4 bases. What was sequenced was PBMCs. The sequence came from a man over 45 in good health and CMV-seropositive. V is TRBV6-5 and J is TRBJ1-5; 9 bases fit TRBD1. The CDR3 region has the DNA TGTGCCAGCAGCCTCACAGGGGGCAAGAATCAGCCCCAGCATTTT. Translating gives CASSLTGGKNQPQHF.